The clone carrying this T cell receptor (beta chain) was observed many times. At one boundary the junction diverges from the germline segment, which might be a read error. The sample belongs to a study of early T cells in non-severe SARS-CoV-2 infection. In the study overall: It was bulk RNA from unsorted whole blood that was sequenced, and the chains were unpaired.

In germline, CDR1 is MNHEY, CDR2 SVGEGT. This CDR3 is 13 amino acids long. Individual cDNA molecules were tagged with unique molecular identifiers. A single record per CDR3 protein comes from TCRdb applying MiXCR to the 5' RACE reads. The table lists roughly 38,000 distinct CDR3 sequences, about 5.5% of them singletons, with roughly 4% in the top ten. This chain joins TRBV6-2 or TRBV6-3 and TRBJ2-2; D might be TRBD1 or TRBD2, each matching 5 bases. The source material was whole blood, sampled at baseline. This TCR was recovered from an adult who was a healthcare worker with PCR-confirmed SARS-CoV-2 infection or an uninfected control (not recorded which). CDR3 coding DNA: TGTGCCGGCAGTTTGGGGGAATACGGGGAGCTGTTTTTT. It translates to CAGSLGEYGELFF.